This paragraph covers one TCR beta chain sequence. Original data processing: Counts of nucleated cells, estimated from reference gene primer amplification, were obtained. Profiled with immunoSEQ multiplex PCR; TCRdb holds only in-frame clones, not every one. The DNA was the basis for D and trimming; V, J and clone size are from that table. The sample yields some 150,000 clones, roughly 85% seen once. This entry is derived from a study of blood T cell repertoires in COVID-19. Background on the study: Samples representing acute and convalescent COVID-19 were sourced from the United States, Italy and Spain. In each case, the material was cDNA or gDNA derived from T cells, B-cell-depleted T cells, or PBMCs.

The CDR3 totals 14 residues. The V end lost 5 bases, the J end lost 3 bases, and 11 bases lay between the germline ends. The germline gives CDR1 MDHEN, CDR2 SYDVKM. Input material: peripheral blood. The rearrangement uses TRBV28 and TRBJ1-3; D is ambiguous. The sequence was collected from a human donor with acute or convalescent COVID-19. The donor label of this sample is uncertain. CDR3 region: CASSLAGFGNTIYF. The CDR3 DNA follows: TGTGCCAGCAGTCTCGCCGGGTTTGGAAACACCATATATTTT.